What follows are 7 T cell receptor beta chains derived from one specimen sequenced in a study of beta chain features in type 1 diabetes. Reverse transcribing all isolated RNA meant expressed TCRB transcripts were sequenced. The protocol was immunoSEQ multiplex PCR, while the TCRdb copy is restricted to in-frame clones and leaves out a portion. The data show roughly 400,000 clones, approximately 14% seen once. The sample consisted of naive CD4+ T cells from blood. These receptors came from a young man in good health.

The rearrangement uses TRBV6-6 and TRBJ2-1, with 10 positions matching TRBD2. Per the germline V gene, CDR1 is MNHNY and CDR2 is SVGAGI (reference sequence). After removal of 2 bases from V and 3 bases from J, the junction contained 4 bases not matched to a gene. The CDR3 contains 16 residues. The CDR3 loop reads CASSYALAGRYNEQFF. Here the CDR3 DNA reads TGTGCCAGCAGTTACGCACTAGCGGGACGCTACAATGAGCAGTTCTTC.

This chain uses TRBV7-9 with TRBJ1-2; 7 bases align to TRBD1. Unmatched junction bases numbered 3, after V lost 5 bases and J lost 3 bases. This CDR3 is built from 13 residues. Per the germline V gene, CDR1 is SEHNR and CDR2 is FQNEAQ (reference sequence). CDR3 loop: CASSRQGDYGYTF. CDR3 DNA sequence: TGTGCCAGCAGCAGACAGGGCGACTATGGCTACACCTTC.

The rearrangement uses TRBV23-1 and TRBJ2-7; weak D call: TRBD2 (6 bases). TRBV23-1 is identified as an open reading frame with a role that is uncertain. CDR3 size: 15 residues. V gave up 7 bases and J gave up 0 bases, with 16 bases separating them. This chain's CDR3 is CASTKEGMSSYEQYV. The CDR3 region has the DNA TGCGCCAGCACGAAGGAGGGGATGAGCTCCTACGAGCAGTACGTC.

This clone was seen only a few times. This chain joins TRBV25-1 and TRBJ2-1; D not certain. Per germline, CDR1 MGHDK and CDR2 SYGVNS. Trimming stripped 1 base from V and 7 bases from J, with 17 bases between. This CDR3 has 16 amino acids. The CDR3 reads CASSESERWVRNEQFF. The CDR3 coding sequence is TGTGCCAGCAGTGAATCCGAGAGATGGGTTAGGAATGAGCAGTTCTTC.

A word on this clone: Sequence at one end of the junction differs from germline and may be a read error. The gene calls are TRBV7-2 and TRBJ2-7; no firm D call. Germline assignment: CDR1 SGHTA and CDR2 FQGNSA. The CDR3 contains 13 residues. The CDR3 region has the DNA TGTGCCAGCAGCTTGACCTCACCCTACGAGCGGTACTTC. Translating it yields CASSLTSPYERYF. The full variable domain, in which reference TRBV7-2 and TRBJ2-7 provide the parts outside the CDR3, is GAGVSQSPSNKVTEKGKDVELRCDPISGHTALYWYRQSLGQGLEFLIYFQGNSAPDKSGLPSDRFSAERTGGSVSTLTIQRTQQEDSAVYLCASSLTSPYERYFGPGTRLTVT.

This rearrangement joins TRBV6-5 to TRBJ2-5; possible D gene TRBD2, 7 bases. CDR1 is MNHEY, CDR2 SVGAGI, per germline. CDR3 length: 14 residues. Trimming left V 2 bases short and J 4 bases short, with 11 bases between. CDR3 sequence reads: CASSYPGGRETQYF. The CDR3 DNA sequence: TGTGCCAGCAGTTACCCGGGGGGCAGAGAGACCCAGTACTTC.

This clone has more than one count but fewer than ten. The V call is TRBV9, the J call TRBJ2-5; 10 positions match TRBD2. With 3 bases clipped from V and 4 bases from J, the junction kept 6 bases outside the gene matches. The CDR3 loop spans 15 amino acids. Germline loops: CDR1 SGDLS, CDR2 YYNGEE. The chain's CDR3 is CASSGPRLAGETQYF. In nucleotides, the CDR3 is TGTGCCAGCAGCGGCCCCCGACTAGCGGGAGAGACCCAGTACTTC.